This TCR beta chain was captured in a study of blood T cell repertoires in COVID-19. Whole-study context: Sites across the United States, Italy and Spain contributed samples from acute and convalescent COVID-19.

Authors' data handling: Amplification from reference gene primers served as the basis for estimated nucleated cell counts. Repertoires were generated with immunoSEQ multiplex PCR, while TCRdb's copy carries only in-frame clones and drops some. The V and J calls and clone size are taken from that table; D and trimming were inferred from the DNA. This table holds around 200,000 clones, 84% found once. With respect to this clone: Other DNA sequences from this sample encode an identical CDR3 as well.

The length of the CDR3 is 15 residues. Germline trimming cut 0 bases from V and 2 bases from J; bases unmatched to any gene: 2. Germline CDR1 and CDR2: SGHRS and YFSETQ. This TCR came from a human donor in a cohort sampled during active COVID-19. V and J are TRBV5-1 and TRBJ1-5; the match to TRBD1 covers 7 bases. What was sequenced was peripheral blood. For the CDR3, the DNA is TGCGCCAGCAGCTTGGCCGGGACAGGCAATCAGCCCCAGCATTTT. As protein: CASSLAGTGNQPQHF. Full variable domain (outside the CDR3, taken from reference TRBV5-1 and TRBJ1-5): KAGVTQTPRYLIKTRGQQVTLSCSPISGHRSVSWYQQTPGQGLQFLFEYFSETQRNKGNFPGRFSGRQFSNSRSEMNVSTLELGDSALYLCASSLAGTGNQPQHFGDGTRLSIL.